The 15 T cell receptor beta chains reported below all come from one sample, sequenced in a study of Siglec-9 on CD8 T cells in melanoma. The method was immunoSEQ multiplex PCR; TCRdb's version includes in-frame clones alone and lacks a portion of them. The repertoire holds some 27,000 clones, with 75% to 85% as singletons. Source material: Siglec-9- CD8+ T cells sorted from blood. Receptor source: a human donor in good health.

The rearrangement joins TRBV19 to TRBJ1-1; D is ambiguous. V was shortened by 7 bases and J by 1 base, with 10 bases between the two germline ends. CDR1 and CDR2 (germline): LNHDA, SQIVND (reference sequence). The CDR3 is 13 residues long. The CDR3 bases are TGTGCCAGTACGGACGGCAAGAACACTGAAGCTTTCTTT. Its translation: CASTDGKNTEAFF.

The CDR3 DNA reads TGCAGCGTCCCCGACAGGGGTTATGGCTACACCTTC. This gives the protein CSVPDRGYGYTF. V and J are TRBV29-1 and TRBJ1-2; TRBD1 matches at 8 bases. J was trimmed by 5 bases and V by 6 bases; bases with no gene match: 5. This CDR3 comprises 12 residues. Germline V gene sequence: CDR1 SQVTM, CDR2 ANQGSEA.

This clone has just one count. The rearrangement links TRBV5-1 to TRBJ2-4; 7 positions match TRBD1. V was pared by 4 bases and J by 0 bases, with 7 bases of the junction left unmatched. Germline loops: CDR1 SGHRS, CDR2 YFSETQ. The CDR3 is 16 amino acids. CDR3 DNA: TGCGCCAGCAGCATCGGGGACAGACTAGCCAAAAACATTCAGTACTTC. It is translated as CASSIGDRLAKNIQYF.

The V and J genes are TRBV2 and TRBJ1-1, with TRBD1 identical over 7 bases. The CDR3 runs 15 residues. J lost 0 bases, V lost 10 bases, and 11 bases had no gene match. Per the germline V gene, CDR1 is SNHLY and CDR2 is FYNNEI. The CDR3 nucleotides are TGTGCCATCCTTGCTGAGGGGGCCATGAACACTGAAGCTTTCTTT. It translates to CAILAEGAMNTEAFF.

This clone has only one observation. The chain has TRBV5-1 and TRBJ2-1, with TRBD2 matching over 13 bases. CDR1 is SGHRS and CDR2 is YFSETQ in the germline V gene. There are 15 residues in the CDR3. V lost 0 bases to trimming and J lost 6 bases; unmatched junction nucleotides: 0. The CDR3 nucleotides are TGCGCCAGCAGCTTGGGACTAGCGGGAGGCAATGAGCAGTTCTTC. The encoded protein is CASSLGLAGGNEQFF.

This chain uses TRBV11-2 with TRBJ2-6, with D maybe TRBD2 (5 bases). V lost 5 bases, J lost 1 base, and 18 bases lay in between. Germline V gene sequence: CDR1 SGHAT, CDR2 FQNNGV. The CDR3 sequence is 18 residues long. The CDR3 is CASSPLRVISSGANVLTF. Here the CDR3 DNA reads TGTGCCAGCAGCCCACTGCGGGTGATTTCTTCTGGGGCCAACGTCCTGACTTTC. The full variable domain, its missing parts supplied by reference TRBV11-2 and TRBJ2-6, is EAGVAQSPRYKIIEKRQSVAFWCNPISGHATLYWYQQILGQGPKLLIQFQNNGVVDDSQLPKDRFSAERLKGVDSTLKIQPAKLEDSAVYLCASSPLRVISSGANVLTFGAGSRLTVL.

The chain uses TRBV14 and TRBJ1-3; TRBD1 might be the D (6 bases). The germline V gene has CDR1 SGHDN and CDR2 FVKESK. Trimming shortened V by 6 bases and J by 0 bases, and 12 bases separated the two germline ends. The CDR3 is made up of 15 amino acids. CDR3 sequence reads: CASSGGAGSGNTIYF. CDR3 in DNA: TGTGCCAGCAGTGGGGGGGCTGGCTCTGGAAACACCATATATTTT.

This clone was detected only once. The J gene is TRBJ1-4, the V gene TRBV7-8; perhaps TRBD1 as D (5 bases). Germline V CDR1 and CDR2: SGHVS, FQNEAQ. This CDR3 region has 15 residues. V was cut by 6 bases and J by 6 bases, with 17 bases left in between. The CDR3 nucleotides read TGTGCCAGCAGTGAGCCCCCAGGGTTGGATGAAAAACTGTTTTTT. Its protein is CASSEPPGLDEKLFF.

This chain joins TRBV9 and TRBJ1-3; 11 bases map to TRBD1. Trimming took 3 bases from V and 3 from J; bases not matched to a gene: 5. The length of the CDR3 is 16 residues. The germline V gene encodes CDR1 SGDLS and CDR2 YYNGEE. The CDR3 region has the DNA TGTGCCAGCAGCGGAGGACAGGGGGCCGATGGAAACACCATATATTTT. Translated: CASSGGQGADGNTIYF.

The chain couples TRBV30 to TRBJ1-1; the D is unclear. Trimming removed 1 base at V and 2 bases at J, with 17 bases between. CDR1 and CDR2 (germline): GTSNPN, SVGIG (reference sequence). This CDR3 has 16 residues. CDR3 nucleotide sequence: TGTGCCTGGAGTGACCCTCCACGGCGGTTTAACACTGAAGCTTTCTTT. It yields the protein CAWSDPPRRFNTEAFF.

This sequence joins TRBV6-5 and TRBJ2-4; D might be TRBD1 (6 bases). V shed 4 bases and J shed 11 bases, with 24 bases lying between them. The CDR3 contains 16 residues. Germline V lookup: CDR1 MNHEY, CDR2 SVGAGI. The CDR3 loop is CASSSSRDNTLYFQYF. The CDR3 DNA sequence: TGTGCCAGCAGTTCCAGCCGGGACAACACCCTTTACTTTCAGTACTTC.

The table lists this clone with a few counts. V gene TRBV7-6 combines with J gene TRBJ1-1; D remains unclear. The CDR3 consists of 13 residues. With 2 bases removed from V and 3 bases from J, the gap between germline ends came to 7 bases. Germline V gene sequence: CDR1 SGHVS, CDR2 FNYEAQ. For the CDR3, the DNA is TGTGCCAGCAGCTTATTGAGGGACACTGAAGCTTTCTTT. Its protein is CASSLLRDTEAFF.

The chain employs TRBV30 and TRBJ2-5; D not certain. V was clipped by 2 bases and J by 1 base, with 14 bases between them. The CDR3 has 15 residues. Germline CDR1 reads GTSNPN; CDR2 reads SVGIG (reference sequence). In DNA form, the CDR3 reads TGTGCCTGGAGTTATGGCCCTAGTTCCCAAGAGACCCAGTACTTC. Translating gives CAWSYGPSSQETQYF.

The CDR3 DNA reads as TGTGCCAGCAGCTTCGAGGGGGCAAATGAGCAGTTCTTC. This codes for CASSFEGANEQFF. The chain is built from TRBV7-6 and TRBJ2-1, with 7 bases identical to TRBD1. This CDR3 is 13 amino acids long. V shed 3 bases and J 7 bases; nucleotides not matched to a gene: 3. CDR1 is SGHVS and CDR2 is FNYEAQ in the germline V gene.

The chain recombines TRBV6-1 with TRBJ1-2; possible D gene TRBD1, 5 bases. Germline-derived CDR1 and CDR2 are MNHNS and SASEGT. This CDR3 has 16 amino acids. Trimming cost V 0 bases and J 7 bases, with 18 bases left between them. CDR3 loop: CASSEALRAGLGGYTF. DNA of the CDR3: TGTGCCAGCAGTGAAGCGCTTCGGGCAGGGTTAGGTGGCTACACCTTC.